This T cell receptor (beta chain) was sequenced during a study of identical twins. The germline V gene has CDR1 SEHNR and CDR2 FQNEAQ (reference sequence). The CDR3 extends over 16 amino acids. Between the trimmed V and J ends, which lost 0 bases and 7 bases, there was a span of 16 bases. Each CDR3 protein is one row after TCRdb ran MiXCR on the 5' RACE reads. The sample records 400,000 or so distinct CDR3 sequences, around 9% being singletons. Only healthy Caucasians were enrolled as donors. This chain uses TRBV7-9 with TRBJ2-1; D remains ambiguous. Input material: naive T cells sorted from blood. This TCR was recovered from a woman in her forties or fifties in good health. The CDR3 DNA follows: TGTGCCAGCAGCTTAGCCTGGGCTAGTGAGGTTAATGAGCAGTTCTTC. It codes for CASSLAWASEVNEQFF. Filled out from reference TRBV7-9 and TRBJ2-1, the complete variable domain reads DTGVSQNPRHKITKRGQNVTFRCDPISEHNRLYWYRQTLGQGPEFLTYFQNEAQLEKSRLLSDRFSAERPKGSFSTLEIQRTEQGDSAMYLCASSLAWASEVNEQFFGPGTRLTVL.